The sequence of this T cell receptor (beta chain) was determined in a study of cytomegalovirus exposure and HLA in healthy donors. Notes on the study in general: Most TCR sequences proved rare, with some public TCRs found in many donors. Altogether, 160 or so TCR beta chains were recorded as cytomegalovirus-associated. Confirmation was obtained in vitro that a few CMV-associated chains are specific for CMV antigens.

TCRdb keeps only in-frame clones here, not all; method: immunoSEQ multiplex PCR. The sample shows 300,000 to 400,000 clones, around 90% of them seen only once. This clone was observed a handful of times. The target antigen is unknown. Trimming removed 7 bases from V and 10 bases from J, with 10 bases in between. Germline V lookup: CDR1 SNHLY, CDR2 FYNNEI. This CDR3 is built from 10 residues. The chain has TRBV2 and TRBJ1-1; the D is unclear. The sequence was obtained from a man younger than 40 in good health and CMV-seronegative. Sequencing was carried out using PBMCs. The CDR3 nucleotides read TGTGCCAGCATGGCAGCGCGAGCTTTCTTT. Its protein product is CASMAARAFF.